This entry lists 9 T cell receptor beta chains sequenced from one sample in a study of CD4 T cell repertoires in COVID-19. Some clones are missing from TCRdb's copy, which holds only in-frame ones; the method was immunoSEQ multiplex PCR. Of 70,000 to 95,000 clones in the sample, 83% are singletons; the top ten hold approximately 0.6%. Sample: CD4+ T cells from peripheral blood, taken after recovery from COVID-19. The receptor set was obtained from a human donor who had COVID-19.

The V and J genes are TRBV6-1 and TRBJ2-5, with 10 nucleotides matching TRBD2. The CDR3 length is 14 residues. CDR1 and CDR2 (germline): MNHNS, SASEGT. With V trimmed by 3 bases and J by 5 bases, 3 bases remained unmatched. The CDR3 DNA reads as TGTGCCAGCAGTGACGAGACTAGCGGGGAGACCCAGTACTTC. Translated, it gives CASSDETSGETQYF.

The chain links TRBV30 to TRBJ2-3; D is tentatively TRBD1 or TRBD2 (5 bases each). The CDR3 is 12 amino acids. CDR1 and CDR2 (germline): GTSNPN, SVGIG (reference sequence). Trimming removed 3 bases at V and 8 bases at J, with 12 bases between. The CDR3 coding sequence is TGTGCCTGGAGCCACGAGGGGCGTACGCAGTATTTT. Translating it yields CAWSHEGRTQYF.

The chain has TRBV10-3 and TRBJ1-5; no reliable D call. Germline CDR1 reads ENHRY; CDR2 reads SYGVKD. V lost 3 bases and J lost 4, with 10 bases in between. This CDR3 is built from 14 residues. CDR3 coding DNA: TGTGCCATCAGTGAAGTCGGCCAGAATCAGCCCCAGCATTTT. Translation: CAISEVGQNQPQHF.

The chain links TRBV2 to TRBJ1-5; 8 bases fit TRBD1. This CDR3 region has 13 residues. CDR1 and CDR2 (germline): SNHLY, FYNNEI. Germline trimming cut 5 bases from V and 7 bases from J; bases unmatched to any gene: 4. CDR3 residues: CASSRTGKQPQHF. DNA for the CDR3: TGTGCCAGCAGTAGGACAGGGAAACAGCCCCAGCATTTT.

This chain connects TRBV19 to TRBJ2-4; no clear D. V gave up 7 bases and J gave up 5 bases, with 12 bases separating them. The length of the CDR3 is 13 residues. CDR1 LNHDA and CDR2 SQIVND come from the germline V gene (reference sequence). The DNA of the CDR3 is TGTGCCAGTACCCCGTCTGGGGAAAACATTCAGTACTTC. Translated: CASTPSGENIQYF.

The V and J genes are TRBV13 and TRBJ2-5; D uncertain. The germline V gene has CDR1 PRHDT and CDR2 FYEKMQ (reference sequence). This CDR3 has 14 residues. Trimming removed 5 bases from V and 0 bases from J, with 10 bases in between. The CDR3 loop is CASSPRTDQETQYF. The CDR3, as DNA: TGTGCCAGCAGCCCACGCACCGACCAAGAGACCCAGTACTTC.

This rearrangement joins TRBV6-6 to TRBJ1-1; 7 bases agree with TRBD1. The junction had 7 bases not matched to a gene; V was cut back by 2 bases and J by 1 base. This CDR3 spans 16 amino acids. Germline-derived CDR1 and CDR2 are MNHNY and SVGAGI (reference sequence). CDR3 sequence reads: CASSYRGLYGNTEAFF. As DNA, the CDR3 is TGTGCCAGCAGTTACAGGGGGCTATATGGGAACACTGAAGCTTTCTTT.

The chain employs TRBV19 and TRBJ2-4; the D is unclear. The V end was cut by 3 bases, the J end by 5 bases, with 14 bases between. The CDR3 totals 15 residues. Germline CDR1 and CDR2: LNHDA and SQIVND (reference sequence). The CDR3 DNA reads as TGTGCCAGTAGTATGGTGGGTGGGTCCGAAAACATTCAGTACTTC. The encoded protein is CASSMVGGSENIQYF.

This sequence joins TRBV28 and TRBJ2-6; D remains ambiguous. The germline gives CDR1 MDHEN, CDR2 SYDVKM. The V gene lost 3 bases and the J gene lost 4 bases, with 4 bases spanning the gap. The length of the CDR3 is 13 residues. This CDR3 is CASSLSGANVLTF. The CDR3 region has the DNA TGTGCCAGCAGTTTGTCAGGGGCCAACGTCCTGACTTTC.